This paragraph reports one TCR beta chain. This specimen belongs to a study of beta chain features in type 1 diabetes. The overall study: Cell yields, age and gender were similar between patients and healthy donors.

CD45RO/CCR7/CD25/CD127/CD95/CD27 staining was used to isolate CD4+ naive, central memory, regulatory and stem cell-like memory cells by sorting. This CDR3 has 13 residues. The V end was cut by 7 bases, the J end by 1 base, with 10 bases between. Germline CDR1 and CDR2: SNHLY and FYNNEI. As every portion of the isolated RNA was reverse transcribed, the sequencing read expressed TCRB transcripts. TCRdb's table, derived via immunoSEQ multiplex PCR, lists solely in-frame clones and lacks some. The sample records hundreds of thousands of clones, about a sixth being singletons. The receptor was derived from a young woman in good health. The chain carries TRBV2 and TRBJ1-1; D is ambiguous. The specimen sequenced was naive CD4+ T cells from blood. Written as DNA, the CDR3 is TGTGCCAGCATCGGACGGGGGAACACTGAAGCTTTCTTT. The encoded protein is CASIGRGNTEAFF.